This T cell receptor beta chain was captured in a study of TIL therapy for anti-PD-1-resistant metastatic lung cancer. The overall study: Progressing patients received lymphodepletion, expanded TIL infusion and IL-2. Median patient age was about 50, ranging roughly 35-85 years.

The immunoSEQ assay was v3. Method: immunoSEQ multiplex PCR; TCRdb's copy keeps in-frame clones and lacks some. Here the sample spans under 65,000 clones, 70% to 90% being singletons. This sample's time point: pre-treatment sample, taken before nivolumab and TIL therapy. This CDR3 comprises 14 residues. Per germline, CDR1 MNHEY and CDR2 SVGEGT. V shed 0 bases and J 3 bases; nucleotides not matched to a gene: 2. The gene calls are TRBV6-2 or TRBV6-3 and TRBJ2-7, with 7 bases identical to TRBD2. Sequences were derived from blood, sampled at baseline. The clonotype comes from a person aged 25 to 79 with non-small cell lung cancer. CDR3 loop: CASSYSGGNYEQYF. The CDR3 bases are TGTGCCAGCAGTTACTCGGGAGGGAACTACGAGCAGTACTTC.